This TCR beta chain originates from a study of CD8+ T cells in alopecia areata (dated by TCRdb to 2017 to 2018). Notes on the research overall: The treated patients, all with moderate-to-severe alopecia areata, were enrolled in an open-label pilot trial of oral tofacitinib given at 5 to 10 mg twice daily. TCRbeta CDR3 regions were amplified by immunoSEQ multiplex PCR with 35 Vbeta forward and 13 Jbeta reverse primers. In both human patients and the C3H/HeJ mouse model, the study applied high-throughput TCRbeta sequencing to look at T cell clonal expansion in alopecia areata. Patients stayed on tofacitinib for 6 to 18 months and then had 6 months of follow-up off drug so that delayed response and recurrence could be assessed. RNA came from the PAXgene miRNA kit for fixed scalp, the miRNeasy kit for PBMCs, and the RNeasy kit for mouse skin. Tofacitinib-treated patients had biopsies at baseline and at 4 and 24 weeks of treatment, with a later scalp biopsy in several patients. Scalp clonality was compared among normal scalp (n=4), patchy alopecia areata scalp (n=8), and alopecia totalis/universalis scalp (n=8). The SALT score, which quantifies the percentage of affected scalp surface area, was used to measure disease severity in treated patients. Human TCRbeta sequencing covered scalp tissue and sorted CD4+ and CD8+ peripheral blood T cells from patchy and totalis/universalis alopecia areata patients and healthy controls. Findings and caveats that apply to the study as a whole: Lesional scalp, especially in alopecia totalis/universalis, showed higher clonality and more expanded CD8+ clones than normal scalp, suggesting antigenic drive. TCR sequences shared between patients were less clear than in mice, possibly partly because of HLA diversity in the patient population. Tofacitinib significantly lowered scalp clonality and the number of expanded CD8+ clones among the top 100 scalp clones. Because the treated cohort was small and had only one nonresponder, larger studies are needed to examine links between baseline CD8+ expansion and response. Resident alphabeta T cells in normal human skin are also sequenced, complicating scalp TCR repertoire analysis, unlike mouse skin dominated by gammadelta T cells. During tofacitinib treatment, many expanded lesional clones stuck around in both scalp and blood, and this persistence may partly explain why relapse happens after treatment is stopped.

In light of the paper, this sample's time point label describes: about 25 weeks on oral tofacitinib. The treatment or condition label here, explained by the study, means: oral pan-JAK inhibitor, 5-10 mg twice daily. Lesional scalp punch biopsies and peripheral blood were collected from alopecia areata patients. PBMCs were isolated by density centrifugation and stained for CD3, CD4 and CD8, and CD4+ and CD8+ T cells were sorted on a FACSAria. The library was obtained by the immunoSEQ multiplex PCR assay. For TCR sequencing, RNA was extracted from every sample and reverse transcribed into cDNA to serve as template. SuperScript III was used to make first-strand cDNA, primed with a 2:1 mix of oligo-dT and random hexamers. A synthetic immune receptor repertoire was used to gauge amplification bias, and whatever bias remained was removed computationally. The study's own analysis went as follows. Raw reads were preprocessed for error removal, and CDR3 was defined according to IMGT conventions as running from the conserved cysteine to phenylalanine. To get clonality, Shannon entropy was normalized by log2 of the number of productive unique TCRs and the result was subtracted from 1. Scalp TCRbeta sequences were cross-referenced with sorted blood CD4 and CD8 repertoires so that the CD4 or CD8 identity of scalp clones could be inferred. Entries here come from immuneACCESS through TCRdb and include only in-frame sequences with V and J called. Some clones fail to appear in such tables; in the studies checked, an unresolved V gene covers under half of the shortfall, and the cause of the remainder is unknown. V and J calls and clone size are given by that table; D and trimming were obtained from the DNA. In all, the sample holds 150,000 to 200,000 clones, and roughly 64% of those were seen once. Roughly 5.8% of the sample comes from the top ten.

Taken from cysteine to phenylalanine, the CDR3 has 12 residues. The sequence is cut down to CDR3 DNA, 36 bases in frame from base 1. CDR1 SQVTM and CDR2 ANQGSEA are derived from the germline V gene. V is pared back by 2 bases and J by 4 bases, with 8 bases lying between the germline termini. With regard to this clone: It lacks a known antigen. Per-base quality was not reported, and no clone a single base away is much larger than it. The sample contains more than one DNA sequence encoding this CDR3.

The sample here was CD4+ T cells sorted from blood, taken at week 24, from a patient treated with tofacitinib. This TCR came from a human donor with alopecia areata. The sequence joins TRBV29-1 to TRBJ2-5; no D gene can be assigned with confidence. The CDR3 loop reads CSVELTGETQYF. The DNA sequence reads TGCAGCGTTGAATTAACCGGAGAGACCCAGTACTTC.